The 10 T cell receptor beta chains below come from one sample, sequenced in a study of cytomegalovirus exposure and HLA in healthy donors. Sequencing was performed with immunoSEQ multiplex PCR; in TCRdb, only in-frame clones are kept and a portion is missing. The table lists 150,000 to 200,000 clones, about nine tenths of them singletons. Sequencing was performed on PBMCs. The receptors derive from a man aged 25 to 40 in good health and CMV-seropositive.

The genes are TRBV14 and TRBJ2-1; TRBD1 matches at 8 bases. The V gene's germline CDR1 is SGHDN and CDR2 FVKESK. The CDR3 extends over 15 amino acids. The junction had 5 bases not matched to a gene; V was cut back by 3 bases and J by 4 bases. CDR3: CASSQGTGGYNEQFF. CDR3 DNA sequence: TGTGCCAGCAGCCAGGGGACAGGTGGTTACAATGAGCAGTTCTTC.

This clone appeared a single time. Other DNA sequences in this sample translate to the same CDR3. The chain couples TRBV2 to TRBJ1-4; TRBD1 aligns across 9 bases. Germline CDR1 is SNHLY and CDR2 is FYNNEI. The V gene end was trimmed by 4 bases and the J gene end by 7 bases; junction bases not matched to a gene: 4. There are 14 residues in the CDR3. The CDR3 nucleotides are TGTGCCAGCAGTGGAACAGGGGGCGGTGAAAAACTGTTTTTT. It translates to CASSGTGGGEKLFF.

The V gene is TRBV11-2, the J gene TRBJ2-7; possibly TRBD2 for D (6 bases). CDR1 is SGHAT and CDR2 is FQNNGV in the germline V gene. Trimming took 6 bases from V and 0 from J, leaving 12 bases between them. The CDR3 is 14 amino acids. This CDR3 is CASSPYGGSYEQYF. DNA for the CDR3: TGTGCCAGCAGTCCTTACGGGGGCTCCTACGAGCAGTACTTC.

As to this clone: The junction does not match germline at one end; this may be a read error. The rearrangement links TRBV29-1 to TRBJ1-2; D is unclear. The CDR3 spans 12 residues. Germline-derived CDR1 and CDR2 are SQVTM and ANQGSEA. CDR3 nucleotides: TGCAGCGTGGAAGGTCCGGGCTATGGCTACACCTTC. Translation: CSVEGPGYGYTF.

The rearrangement joins TRBV7-8 to TRBJ2-7; no clear D. This CDR3 spans 14 amino acids. Looked up from germline, CDR1 is SGHVS and CDR2 is FQNEAQ. The V gene lost 3 bases and the J gene lost 4 bases, with 13 bases spanning the gap. The CDR3 sequence is CASSFGRPSYEQYF. The DNA of the CDR3 is TGTGCCAGCAGCTTTGGTAGGCCGTCTTACGAGCAGTACTTC. The whole variable domain, filled in from reference TRBV7-8 and TRBJ2-7, reads GAGVSQSPRYKVAKRGQDVALRCDPISGHVSLFWYQQALGQGPEFLTYFQNEAQLDKSGLPSDRFFAERPEGSVSTLKIQRTQQEDSAVYLCASSFGRPSYEQYFGPGTRLTVT.

This clone came up once. CDR3 amino acids: CASSFFAEASYEQYF. The CDR3 DNA reads as TGTGCCAGCAGTTTCTTTGCGGAGGCCTCCTACGAGCAGTACTTC. The chain has TRBV28 and TRBJ2-7, with D possibly being TRBD2 (5 bases). Germline V gene sequence: CDR1 MDHEN, CDR2 SYDVKM. The CDR3 covers 15 residues. V was pared by 3 bases and J by 0 bases, with 12 bases between.

This chain connects TRBV6-5 to TRBJ1-2; a possible D gene is TRBD1 (6 bases). Trimming pared 2 bases from V and 7 bases from J, leaving 20 bases between. CDR1 and CDR2 (germline): MNHEY, SVGAGI. This CDR3 is built from 16 residues. The CDR3 here is CASSYTGALGRGGYTF. The CDR3 DNA reads TGTGCCAGCAGTTACACGGGGGCCTTAGGGAGGGGTGGCTACACCTTC.

The chain recombines TRBV4-1 with TRBJ2-7; 9 positions agree with TRBD2. V gave up 1 base and J gave up 0 bases; unmatched junction bases: 7. This CDR3 is 17 amino acids long. Germline CDR1 reads MGHRA; CDR2 reads YSYEKL. CDR3 in amino acids: CASSQVPAGGNSYEQYF. CDR3 nucleotide sequence: TGCGCCAGCAGCCAAGTTCCAGCGGGAGGCAACTCCTACGAGCAGTACTTC.

This chain links TRBV28 with TRBJ1-5; a weak D match, TRBD1 (6 bases). With 6 bases removed from V and 3 bases from J, the gap between germline ends came to 9 bases. The CDR3 extends over 13 amino acids. CDR1 and CDR2 (germline): MDHEN, SYDVKM. The CDR3 nucleotides are TGTGCCAGCAGGCCAGGGGTCAATCAGCCCCAGCATTTT. It yields the protein CASRPGVNQPQHF.

The chain combines TRBV6-1 with TRBJ1-2; 9 nucleotides agree with TRBD1. The V segment lost 5 bases and the J segment 4 bases; nucleotides outside the gene matches: 5. Germline V lookup: CDR1 MNHNS, CDR2 SASEGT. The CDR3 contains 14 residues. The CDR3 coding sequence is TGTGCCAGCAGTACAGGGGGCGGAGGCTATGGCTACACCTTC. Translating it yields CASSTGGGGYGYTF.